The rows below give T cell receptor beta chains drawn from one sample of a study of T cell responses to AZD1222 COVID-19 vaccine. Assay: immunoSEQ multiplex PCR; the TCRdb copy retains only in-frame clones and omits some. The sample carries some 120,000 clones, approximately 85% recorded once. This specimen was peripheral blood, taken on day 0 of AZD1222 vaccination. The receptor set was obtained from an adult in good health. Each CDR3 is given with its conserved first and last residue. The order of the fields is clone size, J gene, CDR3 length, V gene, D gene, CDR3 DNA, CDR3 protein. D genes are given only for firm matches. Clone size is not always given. Where it is, it says once, few, many or a class for expanded clones.

.,TRBJ1-6,16,TRBV30,.,TGTGCCTGGACGCCCGGTGTAGGTGGGGTTAATTCACCCCTCCACTTT,CAWTPGVGGVNSPLHF
few,TRBJ1-2,14,TRBV28,.,TGTGCCAGCAGTCCCGGGGGGAGACGCTATGGCTACACCTTC,CASSPGGRRYGYTF
few,TRBJ1-4,14,TRBV25-1,.,TGTGCCAGCAGTGACGGGCGGAATAATGAAAAACTGTTTTTT,CASSDGRNNEKLFF
.,TRBJ2-5,11,TRBV7-2,.,TGTGCCAGCGGGTTCCTAGAGACCCAGTACTTC,CASGFLETQYF
.,TRBJ2-2,11,TRBV10-3,.,TGTGCCATCACACGCAACGGGGAGCTGTTTTTT,CAITRNGELFF
.,TRBJ1-5,13,TRBV6-6,.,TGTGCCAGCACCGATCGGACCGTCGGCCCCCAGCATTTT,CASTDRTVGPQHF
.,TRBJ2-3,14,TRBV24-1,.,TGTGCCACCGCACACAGTCACTACACAGATACGCAGTATTTT,CATAHSHYTDTQYF
.,TRBJ1-5,13,TRBV12-5,.,TGTGCTAGTGCCTGGGACGTTAATCAGCCCCAGCATTTT,CASAWDVNQPQHF
.,TRBJ2-7,14,TRBV9,.,TGTGCCAGCAGCAACATGCAAAACTCCTACGAGCAGTACTTC,CASSNMQNSYEQYF
.,TRBJ1-4,15,TRBV3-1/TRBV3-2,TRBD1,TGTGCCAGCAGCCCTTCCGGGACAGTTAATGAAAAACTGTTTTTT,CASSPSGTVNEKLFF
.,TRBJ1-6,17,TRBV2,.,TGTGCCAGCAGTGTGAGCGGGACGGCCTTTAATAATTCACCCCTCCACTTT,CASSVSGTAFNNSPLHF
.,TRBJ2-2,14,TRBV25-1,.,TGTGCCAGCAGTGAAGGCTGGGTGACCGGGGAGCTGTTTTTT,CASSEGWVTGELFF
once,TRBJ2-3,12,TRBV28,.,TGTGCCAGCATAGGGGGGAAAGATACGCAGTATTTT,CASIGGKDTQYF
.,TRBJ1-3,12,TRBV30,.,TGTGCCTGGAGTGATGGAGGGGACACCATATATTTT,CAWSDGGDTIYF
.,TRBJ2-7,15,TRBV24-1,.,TGTGCCACCAGTGACCCGGGACGGTCTACCTACGAGCAGTACTTC,CATSDPGRSTYEQYF
.,TRBJ2-7,12,TRBV7-6,.,TGTGCCAGCACGGACAGCCCCTACGAGCAGTACTTC,CASTDSPYEQYF
.,TRBJ1-1,15,TRBV18,.,TGTGCCAGCTCACCACGTGAGGTAATAACCCTTGAAGCTTTCTTT,CASSPREVITLEAFF
.,TRBJ2-7,13,TRBV5-6,TRBD1,TGTGCCAGCAGCATACGGGACAGAGACGAGCAGTACTTC,CASSIRDRDEQYF
.,TRBJ1-1,13,TRBV28,.,TGTGCCAGCAGTAACTCAGGGAACACTGAAGCTTTCTTT,CASSNSGNTEAFF
.,TRBJ2-3,14,TRBV28,.,TGTGCCAGCAGCCGTGGGGAAGTCGCAGATACGCAGTATTTT,CASSRGEVADTQYF
.,TRBJ1-2,15,TRBV4-1,.,TGCGCCAGCAGCCAAAGCCGACAGCAGAACTATGGCTACACCTTC,CASSQSRQQNYGYTF
.,TRBJ1-3,16,TRBV7-8,.,TGTGCCAGCAGCTTAGTGAGTCAGGCTGGGGGAAACACCATATATTTT,CASSLVSQAGGNTIYF
.,TRBJ1-2,13,TRBV24-1,.,TGTGCCACCAGTGATCGGCAGAACTATGGCTACACCTTC,CATSDRQNYGYTF
.,TRBJ2-5,14,TRBV7-3,TRBD1,TGTGCCAGCAGCGCGACAGGGCTCCAAGAGACCCAGTACTTC,CASSATGLQETQYF
.,TRBJ1-1,15,TRBV14,.,TGTGCCAGCAGCCCGCCCGGGTCCTCGAACACTGAAGCTTTCTTT,CASSPPGSSNTEAFF
.,TRBJ2-3,17,TRBV4-2,TRBD2,TGTGCCAGCAGCCCAGGCCTAGCGGGGGGATCCACAGATACGCAGTATTTT,CASSPGLAGGSTDTQYF
.,TRBJ1-1,16,TRBV7-8,.,TGTGCCAGCAGCCCCTCGGGGACTTCTGGCCGCACTGAAGCTTTCTTT,CASSPSGTSGRTEAFF
once,TRBJ1-2,16,TRBV28,TRBD1,TGTGCCAGCAGTTTTGGTGGGACAGGGGGCTACTATGGCTACACCTTC,CASSFGGTGGYYGYTF
.,TRBJ1-2,16,TRBV18,TRBD1,TGTGCCAGCTCACCATCCGTGGACAGGAAAAACTATGGCTACACCTTC,CASSPSVDRKNYGYTF